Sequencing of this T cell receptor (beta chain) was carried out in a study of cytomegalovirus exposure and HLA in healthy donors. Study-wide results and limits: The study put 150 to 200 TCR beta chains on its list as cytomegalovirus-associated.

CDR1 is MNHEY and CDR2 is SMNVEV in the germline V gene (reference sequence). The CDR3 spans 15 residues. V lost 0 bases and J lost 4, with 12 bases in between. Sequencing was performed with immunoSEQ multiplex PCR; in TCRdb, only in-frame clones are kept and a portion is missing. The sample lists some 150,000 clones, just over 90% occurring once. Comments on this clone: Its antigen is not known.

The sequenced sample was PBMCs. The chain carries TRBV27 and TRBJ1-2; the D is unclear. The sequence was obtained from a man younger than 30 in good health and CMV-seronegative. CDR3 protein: CASSLSVNSLYGYTF. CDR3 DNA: TGTGCCAGCAGTTTATCGGTAAACTCTCTCTATGGCTACACCTTC.